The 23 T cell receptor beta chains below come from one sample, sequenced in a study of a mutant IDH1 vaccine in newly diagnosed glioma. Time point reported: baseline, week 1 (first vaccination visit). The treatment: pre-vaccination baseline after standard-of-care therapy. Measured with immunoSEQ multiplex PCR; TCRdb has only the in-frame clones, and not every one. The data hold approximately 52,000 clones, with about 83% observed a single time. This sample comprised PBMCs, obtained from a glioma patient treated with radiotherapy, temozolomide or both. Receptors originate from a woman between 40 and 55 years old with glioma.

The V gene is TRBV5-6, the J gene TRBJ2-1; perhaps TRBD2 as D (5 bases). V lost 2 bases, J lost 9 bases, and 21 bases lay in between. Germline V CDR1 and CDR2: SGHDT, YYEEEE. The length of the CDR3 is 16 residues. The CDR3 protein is CASSFRAGQPRAEQFF. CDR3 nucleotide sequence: TGTGCCAGCAGCTTTCGGGCGGGCCAGCCTCGTGCTGAGCAGTTCTTC. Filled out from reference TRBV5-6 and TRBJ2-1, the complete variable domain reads DAGVTQSPTHLIKTRGQQVTLRCSPKSGHDTVSWYQQALGQGPQFIFQYYEEEERQRGNFPDRFSGHQFPNYSSELNVNALLLGDSALYLCASSFRAGQPRAEQFFGPGTRLTVL.

The CDR3 sequence: CASGPRDRASDEQYF. CDR3 nucleotide sequence: TGTGCTAGTGGTCCTCGGGACAGGGCGAGTGACGAGCAGTACTTC. This chain joins TRBV12-5 and TRBJ2-7; 9 nucleotides agree with TRBD1. Losses at the gene ends were 5 bases for V and 5 bases for J; bases not matched to a gene: 10. Germline V CDR1 and CDR2: LGHNT, FRNRAP. The CDR3 is 15 amino acids.

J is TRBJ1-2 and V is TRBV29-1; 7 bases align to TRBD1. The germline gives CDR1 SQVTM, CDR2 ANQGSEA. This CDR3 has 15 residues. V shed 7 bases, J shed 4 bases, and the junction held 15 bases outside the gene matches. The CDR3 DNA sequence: TGCAGCGATGACAGGGACTCCTCCGGGGGCTATGGCTACACCTTC. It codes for CSDDRDSSGGYGYTF.

The chain's CDR3 is CASSFSGVGNTEAFF. DNA of the CDR3: TGTGCCAGCAGCTTTAGTGGGGTCGGGAACACTGAAGCTTTCTTT. The V and J genes are TRBV7-2 and TRBJ1-1; D not certain. The length of the CDR3 is 15 residues. From germline, CDR1 is SGHTA and CDR2 FQGNSA. Trimming shortened V by 3 bases and J by 1 base, and 12 bases separated the two germline ends.

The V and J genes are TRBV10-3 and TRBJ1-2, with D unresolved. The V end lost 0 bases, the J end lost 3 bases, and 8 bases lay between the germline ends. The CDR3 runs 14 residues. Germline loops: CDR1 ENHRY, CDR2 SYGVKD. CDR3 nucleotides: TGTGCCATCAGTGAGTCGCCGGAGTACTATGGCTACACCTTC. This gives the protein CAISESPEYYGYTF.

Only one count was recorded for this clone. CDR3 coding DNA: TGTGCCAGCAGCTCCTTCCTAGAAGGAGTTGAAAAACTGTTTTTT. It codes for CASSSFLEGVEKLFF. This chain connects TRBV5-4 to TRBJ1-4, with D hard to call. The CDR3 covers 15 residues. The germline V and J ends were trimmed by 3 bases and 7 bases, with 16 bases remaining between them. The germline V gene encodes CDR1 SGHNT and CDR2 YYREEE (reference sequence).

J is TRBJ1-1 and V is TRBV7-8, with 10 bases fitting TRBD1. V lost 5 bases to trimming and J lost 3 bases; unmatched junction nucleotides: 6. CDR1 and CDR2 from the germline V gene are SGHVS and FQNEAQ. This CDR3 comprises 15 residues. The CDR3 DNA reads TGTGCCAGCAGCGCCGACAGGGGGCCCCACACTGAAGCTTTCTTT. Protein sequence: CASSADRGPHTEAFF.

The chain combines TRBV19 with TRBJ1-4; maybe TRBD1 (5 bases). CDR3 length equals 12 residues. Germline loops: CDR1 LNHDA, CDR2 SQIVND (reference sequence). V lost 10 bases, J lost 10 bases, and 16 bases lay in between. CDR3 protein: CAIGTPGGKLFF. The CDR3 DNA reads TGTGCCATTGGGACCCCGGGCGGAAAACTGTTTTTT.

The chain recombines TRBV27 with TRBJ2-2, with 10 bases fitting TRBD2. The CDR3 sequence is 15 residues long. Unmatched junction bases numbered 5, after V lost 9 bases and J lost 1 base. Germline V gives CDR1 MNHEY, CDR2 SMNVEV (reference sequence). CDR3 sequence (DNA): TGTGCCAGTATAGCGGGGGGCGGGAACACCGGGGAGCTGTTTTTT. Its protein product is CASIAGGGNTGELFF.

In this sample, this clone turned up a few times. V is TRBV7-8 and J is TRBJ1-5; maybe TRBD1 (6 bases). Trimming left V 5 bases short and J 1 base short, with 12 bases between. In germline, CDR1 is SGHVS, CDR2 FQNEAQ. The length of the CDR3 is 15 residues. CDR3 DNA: TGTGCCAGCAGCCCAGGACAGACGAGCAATCAGCCCCAGCATTTT. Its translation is CASSPGQTSNQPQHF.

The DNA for the CDR3 is TGTGCCAGCAGCCAAGGGACACTCGTAGGACGGGAAAAACTGTTTTTT. Amino acid sequence: CASSQGTLVGREKLFF. The chain is built from TRBV6-6 and TRBJ1-4; D possibly corresponds to TRBD1 (6 bases). Trimming cost V 6 bases and J 8 bases, with 22 bases left between them. Germline CDR1 MNHNY, CDR2 SVGAGI (reference sequence). The CDR3 has 16 residues.

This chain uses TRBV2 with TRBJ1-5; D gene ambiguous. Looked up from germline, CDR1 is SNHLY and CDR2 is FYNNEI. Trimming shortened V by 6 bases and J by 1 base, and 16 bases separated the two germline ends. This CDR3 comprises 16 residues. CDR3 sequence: CASSSKATSSNQPQHF. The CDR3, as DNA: TGTGCCAGCAGCTCTAAGGCGACTTCGAGCAATCAGCCCCAGCATTTT.

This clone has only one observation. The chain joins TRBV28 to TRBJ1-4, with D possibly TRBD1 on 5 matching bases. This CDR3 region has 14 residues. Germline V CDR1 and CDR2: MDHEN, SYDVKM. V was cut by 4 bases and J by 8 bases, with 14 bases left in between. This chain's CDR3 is CASSSGIPREKLFF. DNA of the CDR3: TGTGCCAGCAGTTCAGGGATTCCAAGGGAAAAACTGTTTTTT.

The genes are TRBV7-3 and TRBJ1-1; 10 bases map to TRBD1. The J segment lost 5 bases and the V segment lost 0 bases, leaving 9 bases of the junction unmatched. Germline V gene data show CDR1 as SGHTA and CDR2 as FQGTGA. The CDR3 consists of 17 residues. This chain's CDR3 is CASSLTGTGASGTEAFF. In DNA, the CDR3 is TGTGCCAGCAGCTTAACCGGGACAGGGGCTTCGGGGACTGAAGCTTTCTTT.

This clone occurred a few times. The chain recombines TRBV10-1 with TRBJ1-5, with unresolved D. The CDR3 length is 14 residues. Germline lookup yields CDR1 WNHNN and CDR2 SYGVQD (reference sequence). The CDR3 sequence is CPISAGIDEEAQHF. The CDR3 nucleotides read TGCCCCATTAGTGCGGGGATAGATGAGGAGGCCCAGCATTTT.

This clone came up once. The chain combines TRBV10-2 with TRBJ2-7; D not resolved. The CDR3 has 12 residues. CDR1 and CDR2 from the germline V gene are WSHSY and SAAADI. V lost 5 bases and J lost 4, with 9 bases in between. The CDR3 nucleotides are TGCGCCAGCAGTAGCACCGCATACGAGCAGTACTTC. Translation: CASSSTAYEQYF.

CDR3 residues: CSAGFPEQYF. The CDR3 bases are TGCAGCGCTGGATTCCCCGAGCAGTACTTC. J is TRBJ2-7 and V is TRBV29-1; D is unresolved. The CDR3 is made up of 10 amino acids. Germline V CDR1 and CDR2: SQVTM, ANQGSEA. V dropped 7 bases and J dropped 6 bases, with 10 bases sitting between them.

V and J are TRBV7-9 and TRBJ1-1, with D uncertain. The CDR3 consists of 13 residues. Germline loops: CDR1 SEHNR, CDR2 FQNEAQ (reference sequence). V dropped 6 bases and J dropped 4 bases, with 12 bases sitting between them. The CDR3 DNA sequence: TGTGCCAGCAGTAGACGGGGTGGCACTGAAGCTTTCTTT. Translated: CASSRRGGTEAFF.

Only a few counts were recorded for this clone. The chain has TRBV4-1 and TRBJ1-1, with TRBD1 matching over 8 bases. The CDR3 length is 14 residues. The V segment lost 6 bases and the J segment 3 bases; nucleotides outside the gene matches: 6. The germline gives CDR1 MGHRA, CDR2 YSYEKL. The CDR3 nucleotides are TGCGCCAGCAGACTGGGACAGGCGGACACTGAAGCTTTCTTT. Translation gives CASRLGQADTEAFF.

In DNA, the CDR3 is TGCGCCAGCAGCCATTCCCCCCTGGACACTGAAGCTTTCTTT. Translating it yields CASSHSPLDTEAFF. The chain is built from TRBV4-1 and TRBJ1-1; D is unresolved. Trimming removed 3 bases at V and 3 bases at J, with 11 bases between. In germline, CDR1 is MGHRA, CDR2 YSYEKL. The CDR3 sequence is 14 residues long.

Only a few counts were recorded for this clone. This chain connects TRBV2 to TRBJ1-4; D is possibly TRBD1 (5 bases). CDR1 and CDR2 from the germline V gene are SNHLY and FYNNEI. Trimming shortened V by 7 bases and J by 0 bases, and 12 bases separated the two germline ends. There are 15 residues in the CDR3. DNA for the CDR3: TGTGCCAGCAAGGACAACCACGCAACTAATGAAAAACTGTTTTTT. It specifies CASKDNHATNEKLFF.

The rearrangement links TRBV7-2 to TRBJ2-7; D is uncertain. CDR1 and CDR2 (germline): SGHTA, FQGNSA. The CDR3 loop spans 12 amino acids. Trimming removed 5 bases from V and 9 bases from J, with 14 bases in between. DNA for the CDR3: TGTGCCAGCAGCCCCCCCAGCGAAGGGCAGTACTTC. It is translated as CASSPPSEGQYF.

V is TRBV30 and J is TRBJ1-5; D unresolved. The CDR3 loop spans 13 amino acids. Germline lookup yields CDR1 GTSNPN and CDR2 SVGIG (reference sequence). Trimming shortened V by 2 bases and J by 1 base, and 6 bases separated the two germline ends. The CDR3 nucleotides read TGTGCCTGGAGTCCGGACAGCAATCAGCCCCAGCATTTT. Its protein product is CAWSPDSNQPQHF.